Detailed here is one T cell receptor beta chain. Its antigen is unknown. The source of the sample is a study of T cell repertoires in cytomegalovirus infection. About the study: Recently identified HLA-C-restricted CMV epitopes and well-studied HLA-B-restricted CMV epitopes were used by the study.

TCRdb recomputed calls from the reads with MiXCR, one row per CDR3 protein. The data show fewer than 350,000 distinct CDR3 sequences, 25% to 35% seen once. The length of the CDR3 is 11 residues. Trimming left V 2 bases short and J 8 bases short, with 6 bases between. Germline-derived CDR1 and CDR2 are SEHNR and FQNEAQ (reference sequence). The V and J genes are TRBV7-9 and TRBJ1-1, with D unresolved. This receptor was obtained from a human donor in good health (CMV status not recorded). Some clones in this sample may be carry-over from other donors' samples. The starting material was cultured PBMCs, obtained from culture after CMV antigen stimulation. The CDR3 region has the DNA TGTGCCAGCAGCTTAATAAGGGAAGCTTTCTTT. Protein sequence: CASSLIREAFF.